This T cell receptor beta chain derives from a study of shared clonotypes between healthy human individuals. Germline V gene sequence: CDR1 LNHNV, CDR2 YYDKDF (reference sequence). V lost 5 bases to trimming and J lost 0 bases; unmatched junction nucleotides: 10. The CDR3 extends over 19 amino acids. Of note for this clone: Antigen unknown.

Donors were healthy HIV-negative adults without recently reported acute infections or vaccinations. Study-level findings and limits: As a rule, naive subsets had a larger estimated richness than memory subsets. The generation probabilities recorded for non-shared clonotypes fell below those of clonotypes shared by all four donors.

The authors' processing: ImmunoSEQ gave junction-only sequences without quality scores, so filtering differed. The assay was immunoSEQ multiplex PCR, and TCRdb's table has in-frame clones only and misses some. V, J and clone size were drawn from that table, and D and trimming were deduced from the DNA. Of 1.6 million or so clones in the sample, 98% are singletons; the top ten hold 0.3% to 0.45%. The source of this sequence is a man aged 30 to 45 in good health. The rearrangement joins TRBV15 to TRBJ2-3, with 14 bases lining up with TRBD2. Sequencing used naive CD4+ T cells sorted from blood. The subset: CD45RA+ positively selected. This CDR3 reads CATSLQGLAGERSTDTQYF. The DNA of the CDR3 is TGTGCCACCAGCCTACAGGGACTAGCGGGGGAGCGAAGCACAGATACGCAGTATTTT.